The 22 T cell receptor beta chains below come from one sample, sequenced in a study of T cells in Graves' hyperthyroidism and ophthalmopathy (dated by TCRdb to the late 2010s). Receptors were amplified or captured by multiplex PCR. Sequenced using an Illumina HiSeq 2000. The TCR beta CDR3 regions were amplified from RNA transcripts. For the first round of RT-PCR on the TCR CDR3, the HTBI primer set was used together with the Qiagen OneStep RT-PCR kit. TCRdb trimmed the raw reads at Q25, called clones with MiXCR and kept productive beta chains. Every entry covers one CDR3 protein and lists the most common genes and DNA from its rows. Within this sample are 550,000 to 850,000 distinct CDR3 sequences, with approximately 19% of them counted one time only. Roughly 17% of the sample comes from the top ten. Sequenced: blood. Receptors originate from a woman in her fifties or sixties with Graves' hyperthyroidism that later progressed to Graves' ophthalmopathy.

This clonotype was seen ten or more times. The gene calls are TRBV20-1 and TRBJ2-2; TRBD1 agrees at 8 bases. Germline loops: CDR1 DFQATT, CDR2 SNEGSKA (reference sequence). The trim removed 5 bases at V and 0 bases at J, leaving 2 bases unmatched. The CDR3 contains 14 residues. The CDR3 sequence: CSALDRANTGELFF. The CDR3 bases are TGCAGTGCTTTGGACAGGGCGAACACCGGGGAGCTGTTTTTT.

The rearrangement joins TRBV5-4 to TRBJ1-6, with D possibly TRBD1 on 6 matching bases. Trimming took off 4 bases at V and 7 bases at J, with 18 bases between the two ends. The germline gives CDR1 SGHNT, CDR2 YYREEE (reference sequence). This CDR3 region has 16 residues. The CDR3 sequence is CASSRLQGLLNSPLHF. The CDR3 DNA is TGTGCCAGCAGCAGGCTACAGGGCCTCCTGAATTCACCCCTCCACTTT.

This clonotype appeared a few times. The chain employs TRBV7-2 and TRBJ2-7, with D perhaps matching TRBD2 (5 bases). This CDR3 is 13 amino acids long. In germline, CDR1 is SGHTA, CDR2 FQGNSA. Trimming shortened V by 5 bases and J by 4 bases, and 12 bases separated the two germline ends. Here the CDR3 DNA reads TGTGCCAGCAGCATACCTAGCTTTTACGAGCAGTACTTC. Residues: CASSIPSFYEQYF.

Comment on this clonotype: A much larger clone differs from this one at a single base, so this may be a read error. This sequence joins TRBV4-1 and TRBJ2-1; TRBD1 aligns across 10 bases. Germline loops: CDR1 MGHRA, CDR2 YSYEKL. The CDR3 has 15 residues. The CDR3, as DNA: TGCGCCAGCAGCCAGGGGGACAGGGGCTACAGTGAGCAGTTCTTC. Translated, it gives CASSQGDRGYSEQFF.

In its sample, this clonotype was seen many times. The gene calls are TRBV6-2 or TRBV6-3 and TRBJ2-4; possibly TRBD2 for D (6 bases). The V and J ends lost 0 bases and 8 bases respectively, with 11 bases between them. The CDR3 totals 14 residues. Germline values: CDR1 MNHEY, CDR2 SVGEGT. In DNA, the CDR3 is TGTGCCAGCAGTTACTCGGGCGGGGCAGACATTCAGTACTTC. Encoded protein: CASSYSGGADIQYF.

This rearrangement joins TRBV29-1 to TRBJ1-1; weak D call: TRBD1 (6 bases). CDR3 size: 10 residues. Deletions cut 7 bases from V and 8 bases from J, with 11 bases between. Germline V gene sequence: CDR1 SQVTM, CDR2 ANQGSEA. CDR3 nucleotides: TGCAGCGCGTACGACAGGGAAGCTTTCTTT. As protein: CSAYDREAFF.

The V and J genes are TRBV5-5 and TRBJ1-1; weak D call: TRBD1 (5 bases). Germline V gene lookup returns CDR1 SGHKS and CDR2 YYEKEE (reference sequence). V was cut by 4 bases and J by 6 bases, with 16 bases left in between. This CDR3 comprises 14 residues. This CDR3 is CASSVEGESAEAFF. Here the CDR3 DNA reads TGTGCCAGCAGCGTGGAAGGGGAAAGTGCTGAAGCTTTCTTT.

This clonotype occurred many times. This chain uses TRBV4-1 with TRBJ2-3; 8 nucleotides agree with TRBD2. From germline, CDR1 is MGHRA and CDR2 YSYEKL. V lost 2 bases to trimming and J lost 9 bases; unmatched junction nucleotides: 10. The CDR3 is made up of 15 amino acids. The CDR3: CASSQLAGGLVTQYF. The CDR3 DNA reads TGCGCCAGCAGCCAACTCGCGGGGGGCCTCGTCACGCAGTATTTT.

This clonotype was recorded a few times. This chain uses TRBV20-1 with TRBJ2-7; no definite D call. Trimming left V 2 bases short and J 0 bases short, with 8 bases between. The CDR3 consists of 13 residues. Germline assignment: CDR1 DFQATT and CDR2 SNEGSKA (reference sequence). The CDR3 loop is CSARYGTSYEQYF. The CDR3 bases are TGCAGTGCTAGATACGGCACCTCCTACGAGCAGTACTTC.

The chain has TRBV15 and TRBJ2-7; TRBD1 might be the D (5 bases). The ends were cut back, 6 bases at V and 7 bases at J, with 10 bases in the middle. In germline, CDR1 is LNHNV, CDR2 YYDKDF (reference sequence). The length of the CDR3 is 11 residues. The CDR3 DNA reads as TGTGCCACCAGTGGGGCCGGGGAGCAGTACTTC. Protein: CATSGAGEQYF. The variable domain in full, with the rest retrieved from reference TRBV15 and TRBJ2-7, is DAMVIQNPRYQVTQFGKPVTLSCSQTLNHNVMYWYQQKSSQAPKLLFHYYDKDFNNEADTPDNFQSRRPNTSFCFLDIRSPGLGDTAMYLCATSGAGEQYFGPGTRLTVT.

Concerning this clonotype: A much larger clone differs by one base, so this may be a read error. Since no conserved phenylalanine or tryptophan closes the CDR3, a read error is the likely cause. The chain has TRBV5-5 and TRBJ1-2, with D unresolved. Trimming removed 2 bases from V and 4 bases from J, with 18 bases in between. Germline V gene lookup returns CDR1 SGHKS and CDR2 YYEKEE (reference sequence). CDR3 length equals 16 residues. This chain's CDR3 is CASSFRASEGAYGYTS. CDR3 nucleotide sequence: TGTGCCAGCAGCTTCCGGGCCAGCGAAGGTGCCTATGGCTACACCTCC.

Concerning this clonotype: At one end, the junction sequence differs from germline, possibly due to a read error. The chain links TRBV6-1 to TRBJ2-7; TRBD1 agrees at 9 bases. The CDR3 loop spans 15 amino acids. Germline V gene data show CDR1 as MNHNS and CDR2 as SASEGT. Here the CDR3 DNA reads TGTGCCAGCAGTGAATGGTGGGACAGGGCTTACGAGCAGGACTTC. Its translation: CASSEWWDRAYEQDF.

This clonotype has ten or more counts. This chain uses TRBV15 with TRBJ1-1; perhaps TRBD1 as D (6 bases). Trimming removed 0 bases from V and 3 bases from J, with 11 bases in between. CDR1 is LNHNV, CDR2 YYDKDF, per germline (reference sequence). The CDR3 is 15 amino acids. The CDR3 loop reads CATSRERGGHTEAFF. CDR3 DNA: TGTGCCACCAGCAGAGAAAGGGGGGGACACACTGAAGCTTTCTTT.

This clonotype occurred many times. The genes are TRBV11-3 and TRBJ2-3; 10 nucleotides line up with TRBD1. Looked up from germline, CDR1 is SGHNT and CDR2 is YENEEA. This CDR3 is 16 amino acids long. V shed 4 bases, J shed 0 bases, and the junction held 4 bases outside the gene matches. The CDR3 coding sequence is TGTGCCAGCAGCTGGGGACAGGGGATGAGCACAGATACGCAGTATTTT. Translating gives CASSWGQGMSTDTQYF.

This clonotype was seen a handful of times. V and J are TRBV25-1 and TRBJ1-1; unclear D gene. Trimming stripped 0 bases from V and 0 bases from J, with 17 bases between. This CDR3 is 18 amino acids long. The V gene's germline CDR1 is MGHDK and CDR2 SYGVNS. CDR3 sequence (DNA): TGTGCCAGCAGTGAATATACCGGGATCGGGTACATGAACACTGAAGCTTTCTTT. Encoded protein: CASSEYTGIGYMNTEAFF.

This sequence joins TRBV11-2 and TRBJ1-3; D gene ambiguous. The CDR3 totals 13 residues. Trimming cost V 9 bases and J 2 bases, with 11 bases left between them. Germline CDR1 and CDR2: SGHAT and FQNNGV. CDR3 coding DNA: TGTGCCAGACCCGCGGGGACTGGAAACACCATATATTTT. This encodes CARPAGTGNTIYF. Full variable domain (missing parts from reference TRBV11-2 and TRBJ1-3): EAGVAQSPRYKIIEKRQSVAFWCNPISGHATLYWYQQILGQGPKLLIQFQNNGVVDDSQLPKDRFSAERLKGVDSTLKIQPAKLEDSAVYLCARPAGTGNTIYFGEGSWLTVV.

This clonotype has at least ten counts. Sequence at one end of the junction differs from germline and may be a read error. The V call is TRBV5-1, the J call TRBJ1-1; 8 positions agree with TRBD1. Germline assignment: CDR1 SGHRS and CDR2 YFSETQ. This CDR3 has 15 amino acids. CDR3 in DNA: TGTGCCAGCAGCCTCCGGACAGGGATGAACACTGAAGCTTTCTTT. This gives the protein CASSLRTGMNTEAFF.

The genes are TRBV10-1 and TRBJ2-2, with TRBD1 matching 8 bases. CDR1 is WNHNN and CDR2 is SYGVQD in the germline V gene (reference sequence). Unmatched junction bases numbered 5, after V lost 6 bases and J lost 5 bases. The length of the CDR3 is 14 residues. The chain's CDR3 is CASRDQGATGELFF. In DNA, the CDR3 is TGCGCCAGCAGGGATCAGGGGGCGACCGGGGAGCTGTTTTTT.

This clonotype was detected a few times. The chain carries TRBV7-8 and TRBJ1-5; 7 positions agree with TRBD1. Germline lookup yields CDR1 SGHVS and CDR2 FQNEAQ. With 5 bases clipped from V and 7 bases from J, the junction kept 11 bases outside the gene matches. The CDR3 length is 15 residues. CDR3 residues: CASSPRGGSRQPQHF. The CDR3 region has the DNA TGTGCCAGCAGCCCCAGGGGGGGGAGCCGACAGCCCCAGCATTTT.

The table lists this clonotype with a few counts. J is TRBJ1-5 and V is TRBV6-5; no definite D call. This CDR3 region has 16 residues. Germline V CDR1 and CDR2: MNHEY, SVGAGI. Deletions cut 6 bases from V and 4 bases from J, with 19 bases between. CDR3 sequence (DNA): TGTGCCAGCAGCCCCACTCTGGCAGCGAGAAATCAGCCCCAGCATTTT. This translates into CASSPTLAARNQPQHF.

The chain joins TRBV27 to TRBJ2-5; D is unresolved. Per germline, CDR1 MNHEY and CDR2 SMNVEV (reference sequence). The CDR3 length is 16 residues. V was pared by 0 bases and J by 5 bases, with 16 bases between. The CDR3 DNA reads as TGTGCCAGCAGTTTATCTTTTTGGGATACCAGGGAGACCCAGTACTTC. Amino acids: CASSLSFWDTRETQYF.

A few counts support this clonotype. V and J are TRBV9 and TRBJ1-6, with 8 bases aligning to TRBD1. Looked up from germline, CDR1 is SGDLS and CDR2 is YYNGEE. The V gene end was trimmed by 0 bases and the J gene end by 8 bases; junction bases not matched to a gene: 4. CDR3 size: 15 residues. DNA of the CDR3: TGTGCCAGCAGCGTAGAGGGACAGGTGGATTCACCCCTCCACTTT. Its translation is CASSVEGQVDSPLHF. The full variable domain, in which reference TRBV9 and TRBJ1-6 provide the parts outside the CDR3, is DSGVTQTPKHLITATGQRVTLRCSPRSGDLSVYWYQQSLDQGLQFLIQYYNGEERAKGNILERFSAQQFPDLHSELNLSSLELGDSALYFCASSVEGQVDSPLHFGNGTRLTVT.